This TCR beta chain was captured by sequencing in a study of monozygotic twins with inflammatory bowel disease. With the 5' RACE reads reprocessed, TCRdb shows one record per CDR3 protein and no DNA. This sample's clone table lists over 90,000 distinct CDR3 sequences. This CDR3 contains 14 residues. Per germline, CDR1 SGHRS and CDR2 YFSETQ. The chain carries TRBV5-1 and TRBJ2-2; TCRdb designates TRBD1, a call that cannot be tested without DNA. This TCR derives from a human donor with ulcerative colitis or Crohn's disease, or a healthy co-twin of an affected twin (not recorded which). The sample consisted of blood. This CDR3 reads CASSLQGGTGELFF.